The 9 T cell receptor beta chains in this list originate from one sample, sequenced in a study of long-term antiretroviral therapy in people with HIV. At the survey level, the v3.0 immunoSEQ assay was run. Repertoires were generated with immunoSEQ multiplex PCR, while TCRdb's copy carries only in-frame clones and drops some. Altogether about 28,000 clones are present, roughly 89% being singletons, with the ten largest covering about 6.4%. Sequenced material: unsorted PBMCs, taken 0.4 years after starting antiretroviral therapy. All receptors come from a young man with HIV.

The CDR3 here is CASSRNRGENTGELFF. CDR3 nucleotide sequence: TGTGCCAGCAGCCGCAACAGGGGTGAGAACACCGGGGAGCTGTTTTTT. V is TRBV11-2 and J is TRBJ2-2, with 7 bases matching TRBD1. The CDR3 is made up of 16 amino acids. CDR1 is SGHAT and CDR2 is FQNNGV in the germline V gene. V shed 5 bases, J shed 1 base, and the junction held 7 bases outside the gene matches.

The rearrangement uses TRBV27 and TRBJ2-7, with TRBD1 matching 11 bases. CDR1 MNHEY and CDR2 SMNVEV come from the germline V gene (reference sequence). The CDR3 covers 15 residues. V shed 7 bases and J 3 bases; nucleotides not matched to a gene: 8. The CDR3 is CASKNMGTGGYEQYF. For the CDR3, the DNA is TGTGCCAGCAAAAATATGGGGACAGGGGGCTACGAGCAGTACTTC.

The chain joins TRBV7-6 to TRBJ2-3; the match to TRBD2 covers 8 bases. The junction had 6 bases not matched to a gene; V was cut back by 1 base and J by 0 bases. The V gene's germline CDR1 is SGHVS and CDR2 FNYEAQ. The CDR3 loop spans 17 amino acids. The CDR3 here is CASSLGIAGSSTDTQYF. The CDR3 DNA reads as TGTGCCAGCAGCTTAGGAATAGCGGGGTCTAGCACAGATACGCAGTATTTT. Full variable domain (missing parts from reference TRBV7-6 and TRBJ2-3): GAGVSQSPRYKVTKRGQDVALRCDPISGHVSLYWYRQALGQGPEFLTYFNYEAQQDKSGLPNDRFSAERPEGSISTLTIQRTEQRDSAMYRCASSLGIAGSSTDTQYFGPGTRLTVL.

DNA for the CDR3: TGCAGCGTTGAAGTAGGTAGCGGTCCGCCCTACAATGAGCAGTTCTTC. Its protein is CSVEVGSGPPYNEQFF. The rearrangement uses TRBV29-1 and TRBJ2-1; a weak D match, TRBD2 (6 bases). This CDR3 has 16 amino acids. Germline V lookup: CDR1 SQVTM, CDR2 ANQGSEA. The V and J ends lost 1 base and 2 bases respectively, with 15 bases between them.

This clone was recorded a few times. V and J are TRBV7-2 and TRBJ2-7, with 7 bases matching TRBD1. The trim removed 4 bases at V and 0 bases at J, leaving 9 bases unmatched. The CDR3 has 16 residues. Germline CDR1 is SGHTA and CDR2 is FQGNSA. The chain's CDR3 is CASSSSWTGVSYEQYF. DNA of the CDR3: TGTGCCAGCAGCTCATCATGGACAGGAGTCTCCTACGAGCAGTACTTC.

The genes are TRBV5-1 and TRBJ1-2; the match to TRBD1 covers 7 bases. The CDR3 is made up of 15 amino acids. With 0 bases clipped from V and 6 bases from J, the junction kept 8 bases outside the gene matches. Germline CDR1 SGHRS, CDR2 YFSETQ. The CDR3: CASSLAYRQGDGYTF. The CDR3 bases are TGCGCCAGCAGCTTGGCCTATAGACAGGGAGATGGCTACACCTTC.

This rearrangement joins TRBV4-3 to TRBJ2-1; 11 nucleotides agree with TRBD2. This CDR3 is built from 16 residues. The germline V gene has CDR1 LGHNA and CDR2 YSLEER. V dropped 2 bases and J dropped 7; count of bases not matched to a gene: 7. CDR3: CASSQSLAGGLNEQFF. The CDR3 DNA reads as TGCGCCAGCAGCCAATCCCTAGCGGGAGGTTTGAATGAGCAGTTCTTC.

CDR3 amino acids: CASSDSGPGGNYGYTF. DNA of the CDR3: TGTGCCAGCAGTGACTCAGGGCCAGGGGGTAACTATGGCTACACCTTC. The V gene is TRBV6-4, the J gene TRBJ1-2, with 7 bases lining up with TRBD1. The junction had 5 bases not matched to a gene; V was cut back by 0 bases and J by 1 base. This CDR3 is 16 amino acids long. Germline V gene lookup returns CDR1 MRHNA and CDR2 SNTAGT.

This sequence joins TRBV4-1 and TRBJ1-3; no reliable D call. The CDR3 is 16 residues long. Deletions cut 1 base from V and 0 bases from J, with 10 bases between. Germline-derived CDR1 and CDR2 are MGHRA and YSYEKL. CDR3 in DNA: TGCGCCAGCAGCCAAGTCTACTCTAACTCTGGAAACACCATATATTTT. This codes for CASSQVYSNSGNTIYF.